The 22 T cell receptor beta chains below all came from one sample that was sequenced in a study of blood T cell repertoires in COVID-19. Profiling relied on immunoSEQ multiplex PCR, and the TCRdb table lists in-frame clones only, not all of them. The profile shows some 300,000 clones, about 88% of them singletons. Input material: PBMCs or T cells enriched from blood (not recorded which). The origin of the receptors is a woman in her fifties or sixties in a cohort exposed to, infected with or recovered from COVID-19 (not recorded which).

V and J are TRBV7-9 and TRBJ2-7; TRBD2 aligns across 11 bases. This CDR3 comprises 14 residues. V lost 7 bases, J lost 5 bases, and 7 bases stayed unmatched. In germline, CDR1 is SEHNR, CDR2 FQNEAQ (reference sequence). The CDR3 coding sequence is TGTGCCAGCATCCGGGGTAGCGGGAGGGACGAGCAGTACTTC. It translates to CASIRGSGRDEQYF.

This chain joins TRBV30 and TRBJ2-4, with TRBD1 matching 7 bases. V dropped 1 base and J dropped 11; count of bases not matched to a gene: 8. There are 13 residues in the CDR3. The germline gives CDR1 GTSNPN, CDR2 SVGIG (reference sequence). The CDR3 DNA follows: TGTGCCTGGAGTGCGGGGACAGCTCCCGTTCAGTACTTC. As protein: CAWSAGTAPVQYF.

This clone was picked up one time. The V and J genes are TRBV28 and TRBJ1-5; 8 bases align to TRBD1. The germline CDR1 and CDR2 sequences are MDHEN and SYDVKM. The CDR3 runs to 19 residues. J lost 2 bases, V lost 6 bases, and 18 bases had no gene match. The CDR3 DNA reads TGTGCCAGCAGGACGCACAGGGGGACGGGGGTGTCCGGCAATCAGCCCCAGCATTTT. The encoded protein is CASRTHRGTGVSGNQPQHF.

The rearrangement links TRBV5-4 to TRBJ2-7; 9 bases align to TRBD2. Germline V lookup: CDR1 SGHNT, CDR2 YYREEE (reference sequence). The CDR3 is 16 residues long. V shed 4 bases, J shed 0 bases, and the junction held 8 bases outside the gene matches. DNA for the CDR3: TGTGCCAGCAGCCGGGGACTAGCCGAAAGCTCCTACGAGCAGTACTTC. Amino acid sequence: CASSRGLAESSYEQYF.

The chain recombines TRBV19 with TRBJ1-1; D is perhaps TRBD1 (5 bases). The CDR3 consists of 15 residues. The germline V gene encodes CDR1 LNHDA and CDR2 SQIVND (reference sequence). Trimming took 1 base from V and 0 from J, leaving 9 bases between them. The CDR3 is CASSIGGRVNTEAFF. For the CDR3, the DNA is TGTGCCAGTAGTATAGGCGGCAGGGTGAACACTGAAGCTTTCTTT.

The chain has TRBV15 and TRBJ1-2; D is unresolved. CDR1 LNHNV and CDR2 YYDKDF come from the germline V gene (reference sequence). Trimming pared 0 bases from V and 2 bases from J, leaving 4 bases between. The CDR3 contains 13 residues. CDR3 DNA: TGTGCCACCAGCAGAGAAGCGAACTATGGCTACACCTTC. Translated, it gives CATSREANYGYTF.

The genes are TRBV5-6 and TRBJ2-5, with 8 bases identical to TRBD2. CDR3 length: 16 amino acids. The ends lost 3 bases at V and 5 bases at J; junction bases unmatched: 12. Looked up from germline, CDR1 is SGHDT and CDR2 is YYEEEE. In DNA, the CDR3 is TGTGCCAGCAGCTCCGTCCGACGGGAGGGCCGCGAGACCCAGTACTTC. Protein sequence: CASSSVRREGRETQYF.

This rearrangement joins TRBV11-1 to TRBJ2-7, with 9 positions matching TRBD1. CDR3 length: 13 residues. V lost 6 bases to trimming and J lost 5 bases; unmatched junction nucleotides: 5. The germline V gene encodes CDR1 SGHAT and CDR2 FQDESV (reference sequence). The CDR3 here is CASRTGGRNEQYF. The CDR3 coding sequence is TGTGCCAGCAGGACAGGGGGAAGAAACGAGCAGTACTTC.

V usage is TRBV15 and J usage is TRBJ1-5, with D uncertain. Between the trimmed V and J ends, which lost 1 base and 4 bases, there was a span of 5 bases. CDR1 and CDR2 from the germline V gene are LNHNV and YYDKDF (reference sequence). The CDR3 is 13 amino acids. The CDR3 DNA follows: TGTGCCACCAGCAGAGTCGTAAATCAGCCCCAGCATTTT. Its protein is CATSRVVNQPQHF.

This chain links TRBV6-5 with TRBJ2-7; perhaps TRBD1 as D (6 bases). CDR1 is MNHEY and CDR2 is SVGAGI in the germline V gene. This CDR3 has 14 amino acids. V was pared by 10 bases and J by 1 base, with 17 bases between. This CDR3 is CAIPRTAASYEQYF. The CDR3 bases are TGTGCCATCCCACGGACAGCAGCATCCTACGAGCAGTACTTC.

V gene TRBV4-1 combines with J gene TRBJ1-4, with D unresolved. Germline V lookup: CDR1 MGHRA, CDR2 YSYEKL. This CDR3 is built from 15 residues. V dropped 0 bases and J dropped 4 bases, with 9 bases sitting between them. CDR3 sequence: CASSQDEALNEKLFF. The CDR3 DNA reads as TGCGCCAGCAGCCAAGACGAGGCCCTTAATGAAAAACTGTTTTTT.

Remarks on this clone: Different DNA sequences within this sample yield the same CDR3. This chain connects TRBV5-1 to TRBJ1-3; D unresolved. The V end was cut by 0 bases, the J end by 0 bases, with 7 bases between. The CDR3 runs 15 residues. Looked up from germline, CDR1 is SGHRS and CDR2 is YFSETQ. CDR3 in DNA: TGCGCCAGCAGCTTGGTTGGGAGCTCTGGAAACACCATATATTTT. Translated, it gives CASSLVGSSGNTIYF. The full variable domain, rest sourced from reference TRBV5-1 and TRBJ1-3, is KAGVTQTPRYLIKTRGQQVTLSCSPISGHRSVSWYQQTPGQGLQFLFEYFSETQRNKGNFPGRFSGRQFSNSRSEMNVSTLELGDSALYLCASSLVGSSGNTIYFGEGSWLTVV.

This chain uses TRBV4-3 with TRBJ2-5, with 8 bases aligning to TRBD1. V shed 0 bases, J shed 4 bases, and the junction held 10 bases outside the gene matches. Germline V gene data show CDR1 as LGHNA and CDR2 as YSLEER. The CDR3 consists of 17 residues. The CDR3 DNA reads as TGCGCCAGCAGCCAAGAGGAGGCAGGGGGCCAAGGAGAGACCCAGTACTTC. This gives the protein CASSQEEAGGQGETQYF.

This clone was seen only once. The chain has TRBV5-1 and TRBJ2-7; D call uncertain. This CDR3 is 16 amino acids long. The V gene lost 0 bases and the J gene lost 0 bases, with 13 bases spanning the gap. CDR1 is SGHRS, CDR2 YFSETQ, per germline. CDR3 sequence (DNA): TGCGCCAGCAGCTTGGTTGGTAGCTCTAGCTCCTACGAGCAGTACTTC. It specifies CASSLVGSSSSYEQYF.

The chain has TRBV19 and TRBJ1-1, with a possible D match to TRBD1 (5 bases). The CDR3 runs to 12 residues. With 8 bases removed from V and 4 bases from J, the gap between germline ends came to 11 bases. Per the germline V gene, CDR1 is LNHDA and CDR2 is SQIVND (reference sequence). This chain's CDR3 is CASQTAATEAFF. The CDR3 coding sequence is TGTGCCAGTCAGACAGCTGCCACTGAAGCTTTCTTT.

The V call is TRBV4-2, the J call TRBJ1-6; D is undetermined. This CDR3 contains 13 residues. V gave up 4 bases and J gave up 5 bases, with 6 bases separating them. CDR1 is LGHNA, CDR2 YNFKEQ, per germline. The CDR3 DNA follows: TGTGCCAGCAGCCCCCTCGATAATTCACCCCTCCACTTT. It translates to CASSPLDNSPLHF.

The chain has TRBV11-2 and TRBJ2-5; D ambiguous. In germline, CDR1 is SGHAT, CDR2 FQNNGV. The CDR3 is 14 amino acids. V was clipped by 1 base and J by 4 bases, with 10 bases between them. CDR3 DNA: TGTGCCAGCAGCTTAGGTCCCCCTAGAGAGACCCAGTACTTC. Translation: CASSLGPPRETQYF.

The rearrangement uses TRBV18 and TRBJ2-5, with D perhaps TRBD1 (6 bases). Between the trimmed V and J ends, which lost 4 bases and 0 bases, there was a span of 12 bases. Germline-derived CDR1 and CDR2 are KGHSH and LQKENI. The CDR3 sequence is 15 residues long. The chain's CDR3 is CASSLHRDNQETQYF. CDR3 nucleotide sequence: TGTGCCAGCTCACTTCACAGGGACAACCAAGAGACCCAGTACTTC. Filled out from reference TRBV18 and TRBJ2-5, the complete variable domain reads NAGVMQNPRHLVRRRGQEARLRCSPMKGHSHVYWYRQLPEEGLKFMVYLQKENIIDESGMPKERFSAEFPKEGPSILRIQQVVRGDSAAYFCASSLHRDNQETQYFGPGTRLLVL.

The V gene is TRBV3-1 (or the pseudogene TRBV3-2), the J gene TRBJ1-1; 8 positions agree with TRBD1. Germline CDR1 is LGHDT and CDR2 is YNNKEL (reference sequence). The CDR3 consists of 16 residues. The V gene end was trimmed by 1 base and the J gene end by 5 bases; junction bases not matched to a gene: 9. CDR3 nucleotides: TGTGCCAGCAGCCAAGGGGCAGGGGGCGCGGGGACTGAAGCTTTCTTT. Amino acids: CASSQGAGGAGTEAFF.

This clone was seen just once. V usage is TRBV24-1 and J usage is TRBJ2-2, with D perhaps matching TRBD1 (6 bases). CDR3 length equals 13 residues. Germline V gene data show CDR1 as KGHDR and CDR2 as SFDVKD. The ends were cut back, 5 bases at V and 5 bases at J, with 8 bases in the middle. In nucleotides, the CDR3 is TGTGCCACCAGTGCCCAGGGGACCGGGGAGCTGTTTTTT. It yields the protein CATSAQGTGELFF.

This clone has a handful of counts. The CDR3 DNA is TGTGCCAGCAGGCCGGGGCGGGGAGGGGCTCTCCAAGAGACCCAGTACTTC. It specifies CASRPGRGGALQETQYF. This chain links TRBV11-2 with TRBJ2-5; 7 bases map to TRBD2. The ends lost 6 bases at V and 1 base at J; junction bases unmatched: 14. The CDR3 sequence is 17 residues long. Looked up from germline, CDR1 is SGHAT and CDR2 is FQNNGV.

The rearrangement uses TRBV14 and TRBJ2-3, with D perhaps TRBD1 (6 bases). Trimming shortened V by 2 bases and J by 1 base, and 13 bases separated the two germline ends. Germline V gene data show CDR1 as SGHDN and CDR2 as FVKESK. This CDR3 comprises 16 residues. The CDR3, as DNA: TGTGCCAGCAGCCAAACTCCAGGGGTTGGCACAGATACGCAGTATTTT. The encoded protein is CASSQTPGVGTDTQYF.